The clone carrying this T cell receptor beta chain was detected only a few times. CDR1 is MNHNS, CDR2 SASEGT, per germline. This CDR3 contains 11 residues. The germline V and J ends were trimmed by 2 bases and 4 bases, with 3 bases remaining between them. TCRdb itself ran the 5' RACE reads through MiXCR, one entry per CDR3 protein. The sample has about 32,000 distinct CDR3 sequences, around 22% seen once. Memory CD4+ T cells were sorted as CD4+CD45RO+CD25- cells. The sequenced sample consisted of memory CD4+ T cells sorted from blood. Subset reported: memory CD4+ T cells, CD4+CD45RO+CD25-. The source is a female donor with breast cancer. J is TRBJ2-7 and V is TRBV6-1; D not certain. CDR3 residues: CASSESYEQYF. For the CDR3, the DNA is TGTGCCAGCAGTGAAAGTTACGAGCAGTACTTC.